One and the same sample provided the 14 T cell receptor beta chains below, sequenced in a study of blood T cell repertoires in COVID-19. Libraries were prepared by immunoSEQ multiplex PCR; TCRdb keeps only in-frame clonotypes and omits some of them. The sample has 330,000 or so clones, over 80% seen once; the top ten hold approximately 9.9%. Source material: peripheral blood. These TCRs come from a man aged 25 to 40 with COVID-19, enrolled during active disease.

The rearrangement links TRBV11-3 to TRBJ2-4, with TRBD2 matching 8 bases. The V gene end was trimmed by 4 bases and the J gene end by 8 bases; junction bases not matched to a gene: 4. In germline, CDR1 is SGHNT, CDR2 YENEEA. The CDR3 loop spans 13 amino acids. The CDR3: CASSSSGGDIQYF. For the CDR3, the DNA is TGTGCCAGCAGCTCTTCGGGAGGGGACATTCAGTACTTC.

The chain recombines TRBV6-2 or TRBV6-3 with TRBJ1-2; 7 bases align to TRBD1. J gave up 6 bases and V 2 bases, and 18 bases lay outside the gene matches. This CDR3 comprises 18 residues. Germline V lookup: CDR1 MNHEY, CDR2 SVGEGT. CDR3: CASSYNPWDSLKEDGYTF. The CDR3 region has the DNA TGTGCCAGCAGTTACAACCCCTGGGACAGCCTTAAGGAGGATGGCTACACCTTC.

The V and J genes are TRBV3-1 (or the pseudogene TRBV3-2) and TRBJ2-5; maybe TRBD2 (6 bases). Germline CDR1 reads LGHDT; CDR2 reads YNNKEL (reference sequence). The CDR3 has 13 amino acids. The V gene lost 3 bases and the J gene lost 2 bases, with 7 bases spanning the gap. The CDR3 nucleotides are TGTGCCAGCAGCCAGCTAGCGCAAGAGACCCAGTACTTC. Its protein is CASSQLAQETQYF.

The CDR3 DNA follows: TGTGCCAGCAGCCAATTGGACAGGGCTAACTATGGCTACACCTTC. It is translated as CASSQLDRANYGYTF. This sequence joins TRBV7-8 and TRBJ1-2; TRBD1 matches 8 bases. The CDR3 has 15 residues. Unmatched junction bases numbered 5, after V lost 5 bases and J lost 0 bases. Germline-derived CDR1 and CDR2 are SGHVS and FQNEAQ.

The chain links TRBV24-1 to TRBJ2-5, with 7 bases lining up with TRBD1. J lost 1 base, V lost 7 bases, and 8 bases had no gene match. CDR1 is KGHDR, CDR2 SFDVKD, per germline. The length of the CDR3 is 15 residues. DNA for the CDR3: TGTGCCACCAGGGGGAAAGGGGGCCCCCAAGAGACCCAGTACTTC. Protein sequence: CATRGKGGPQETQYF.

The chain carries TRBV4-1 and TRBJ2-3; a weak D match, TRBD1 (5 bases). Germline lookup yields CDR1 MGHRA and CDR2 YSYEKL. Trimming removed 1 base at V and 6 bases at J, with 17 bases between. The CDR3 is made up of 16 amino acids. As DNA, the CDR3 is TGCGCCAGCAGCCAAGGACTCTCAAGGGGCTTTGATACGCAGTATTTT. Residues: CASSQGLSRGFDTQYF.

The genes are TRBV6-5 and TRBJ2-7; TRBD1 is a possible D gene (6 bases). This CDR3 is built from 15 residues. The germline CDR1 and CDR2 sequences are MNHEY and SVGAGI. V was shortened by 8 bases and J by 0 bases, with 17 bases between the two germline ends. The CDR3 DNA reads as TGTGCCAGCCTTAATGGACAGTCCCTCTCCTACGAGCAGTACTTC. Amino acid sequence: CASLNGQSLSYEQYF.

This chain links TRBV2 with TRBJ1-1, with D perhaps matching TRBD1 (6 bases). Germline V gene lookup returns CDR1 SNHLY and CDR2 FYNNEI. The germline V and J ends were trimmed by 0 bases and 0 bases, with 11 bases remaining between them. This CDR3 has 16 residues. The CDR3: CASSEAGTSLNTEAFF. The CDR3 bases are TGTGCCAGCAGTGAAGCCGGGACAAGTTTGAACACTGAAGCTTTCTTT.

The chain combines TRBV24-1 with TRBJ2-3, with no clear D. Germline CDR1 and CDR2: KGHDR and SFDVKD. The CDR3 totals 15 residues. Trimming cost V 6 bases and J 0 bases, with 12 bases left between them. CDR3 region: CATSRGSLSTDTQYF. CDR3 nucleotides: TGTGCCACCAGTAGAGGCAGCCTTAGCACAGATACGCAGTATTTT.

The J gene is TRBJ2-6, the V gene TRBV27; 9 bases map to TRBD1. This CDR3 region has 19 residues. The germline CDR1 and CDR2 sequences are MNHEY and SMNVEV (reference sequence). V dropped 7 bases and J dropped 2; count of bases not matched to a gene: 15. CDR3 DNA: TGTGCCAGCAAAGCCCTGAGGGGACAGGGCGGGACTGGGGCCAACGTCCTGACTTTC. It yields the protein CASKALRGQGGTGANVLTF.

This sequence joins TRBV25-1 and TRBJ2-2, with D possibly matching TRBD2 (6 bases). This CDR3 has 14 residues. Between the trimmed V and J ends, which lost 3 bases and 6 bases, there was a span of 11 bases. From germline, CDR1 is MGHDK and CDR2 SYGVNS. CDR3 region: CASSEGLLAGELFF. The CDR3, as DNA: TGTGCCAGCAGTGAGGGACTCCTAGCCGGGGAGCTGTTTTTT. The variable domain in full, with the rest retrieved from reference TRBV25-1 and TRBJ2-2, is EADIYQTPRYLVIGTGKKITLECSQTMGHDKMYWYQQDPGMELHLIHYSYGVNSTEKGDLSSESTVSRIRTEHFPLTLESARPSHTSQYLCASSEGLLAGELFFGEGSRLTVL.

This sequence joins TRBV28 and TRBJ2-7; 8 positions agree with TRBD1. The J segment lost 0 bases and the V segment lost 4 bases, leaving 8 bases of the junction unmatched. This CDR3 spans 16 amino acids. Germline loops: CDR1 MDHEN, CDR2 SYDVKM. CDR3 nucleotides: TGTGCCAGCAGTTCCGACAGGGGATTGGGCTCCTACGAGCAGTACTTC. Its translation: CASSSDRGLGSYEQYF.

This rearrangement joins TRBV5-1 to TRBJ1-4; D perhaps matches TRBD1 (5 bases). The CDR3 extends over 15 amino acids. The ends were cut back, 6 bases at V and 3 bases at J, with 15 bases in the middle. CDR1 SGHRS and CDR2 YFSETQ come from the germline V gene. CDR3 region: CASTTLAGPNEKLFF. The CDR3 bases are TGCGCCAGCACCACCCTGGCAGGGCCTAATGAAAAACTGTTTTTT.

The chain is built from TRBV7-2 and TRBJ2-7; 9 bases line up with TRBD1. Germline loops: CDR1 SGHTA, CDR2 FQGNSA. This CDR3 spans 15 amino acids. V lost 5 bases and J lost 2; bases outside the gene matches: 7. In nucleotides, the CDR3 is TGTGCCAGCAGCCCACATGGGACAGGGCCCTACGAGCAGTACTTC. Translated, it gives CASSPHGTGPYEQYF.